This T cell receptor (beta chain) was retrieved from a study of blood T cell repertoires in COVID-19. Across the study: Samples taken during acute and convalescent COVID-19 were collected in the United States, Italy and Spain. Sample material is recorded as cDNA or gDNA derived from T cells, B-cell-depleted T cells, or PBMCs.

Source study methods: Counts of nucleated cells, estimated from reference gene primer amplification, were obtained. The repertoire was sequenced with immunoSEQ multiplex PCR; TCRdb's copy has only in-frame clones and lacks some. V, J and clone size were drawn from that table, and D and trimming were deduced from the DNA. The repertoire includes approximately 82,000 clones, approximately 90% of them detected once, and roughly 13% sits in the top ten. With V trimmed by 4 bases and J by 4 bases, 9 bases remained unmatched. This CDR3 is 16 amino acids long. Germline V gives CDR1 LNHDA, CDR2 SQIVND (reference sequence).

V usage is TRBV19 and J usage is TRBJ2-1; TRBD2 agrees at 8 bases. The receptor comes from a man in his sixties or seventies with active or convalescent COVID-19. Input material: peripheral blood. This CDR3 is CASSRVATSGYNEQFF. The CDR3 coding sequence is TGTGCCAGTAGTAGAGTCGCCACTAGCGGTTACAATGAGCAGTTCTTC.